This T cell receptor (beta chain) was identified during a study of beta chain features in type 1 diabetes. Points from the study as a whole: Moderate but significant shortening of TCRB CDR3s was recorded in all four CD4+ subsets from Type 1 diabetes patients. The naive, central memory and Treg TCRB repertoires showed an apparent similarity that was greater among patients than among healthy donors.

Trimming shortened V by 6 bases and J by 5 bases, and 11 bases separated the two germline ends. There are 13 residues in the CDR3. CDR1 and CDR2 from the germline V gene are MNHNY and SVGAGI (reference sequence). Each sorted population was over 95% pure. Concerning this clone itself: The antigen remains undetermined.

Reverse transcribing all isolated RNA meant expressed TCRB transcripts were sequenced. Assay used: immunoSEQ multiplex PCR; TCRdb lists only in-frame clones, some missing. Among 200,000 to 300,000 clones listed, roughly a tenth were seen once. Sequences were obtained from naive CD4+ T cells from blood. This receptor was identified in a man aged 25 to 40 with type 1 diabetes. The chain links TRBV6-6 to TRBJ1-5, with D maybe TRBD1 (5 bases). The CDR3 bases are TGTGCCAGCAGCTCTAGGGACTATCAGCCCCAGCATTTT. Translation: CASSSRDYQPQHF.